This T cell receptor beta chain was documented in a study of blood T cell repertoires in COVID-19. Data came from immunoSEQ multiplex PCR; TCRdb stores just in-frame clones and leaves some out. The sample lists roughly 150,000 clones, about 89% occurring once. The sequence was obtained from a man aged 60 to 75 with acute or convalescent COVID-19. Sequenced input: peripheral blood.

Written as DNA, the CDR3 is TGTGCCAGTAGTCCAGGGACAGGCTTTCGGTATGGCTACACCTTC. Translated: CASSPGTGFRYGYTF. The genes are TRBV19 and TRBJ1-2; 8 bases fit TRBD1. Germline CDR1 reads LNHDA; CDR2 reads SQIVND (reference sequence). V lost 5 bases and J lost 5; bases outside the gene matches: 10. The CDR3 loop spans 15 amino acids.